Included here is one T cell receptor beta chain sequence, with context. Its antigen is currently unknown. Per the germline V gene, CDR1 is MNHEY and CDR2 is SMNVEV (reference sequence). There are 13 residues in the CDR3. Trimming took 5 bases from V and 1 from J, leaving 8 bases between them. These data come from a study of shared clonotypes between healthy human individuals. Study results and limitations: The study found lower generation probabilities in non-shared clonotypes than in those shared by all four donors.

Genomic DNA of each subset was evenly split across several immunoSEQ plates. Assay used: immunoSEQ multiplex PCR; TCRdb lists only in-frame clones, some missing. The profile covers a few million clones, with over 85% appearing a single time and 0.35% to 0.5% taken by the ten largest. This clonotype was sampled from a man aged 18-30 years in good health. Some clones in this sample may be carry-over from other donors' samples. Material for sequencing was naive CD4+ T cells from PBMCs. Regarding subset: CD45RA+ positively selected. The chain uses TRBV27 and TRBJ1-1; D is uncertain. CDR3 DNA: TGTGCCAGCAGTCCTTCGTGGAACACTGAAGCTTTCTTT. As protein: CASSPSWNTEAFF.